These 9 T cell receptor beta chains share one sample of origin, sequenced in a study of shared clonotypes between healthy human individuals. Here immunoSEQ multiplex PCR was the method, and the copy in TCRdb shows in-frame clones only, minus some. The table shows 650,000 to 750,000 clones, with 60% to 80% occurring only once. Sequencing was performed on memory CD4+ T cells sorted from blood. This sample's subset: CD45RA-negative fraction. These TCRs come from a woman aged 25 to 39 in good health.

This clone was counted only a few times. This sequence joins TRBV29-1 and TRBJ2-7; D tentatively reads TRBD1 or TRBD2 (7 bases each). V lost 7 bases and J 0 bases, leaving 16 bases between the germline ends. The CDR3 spans 14 residues. Germline V lookup: CDR1 SQVTM, CDR2 ANQGSEA. For the CDR3, the DNA is TGCAGCGCCAGACAGGGAGGGAACTCCTACGAGCAGTACTTC. Amino acids: CSARQGGNSYEQYF.

The chain links TRBV10-3 to TRBJ2-1; D ambiguous. Looked up from germline, CDR1 is ENHRY and CDR2 is SYGVKD. The CDR3 has 14 amino acids. Trimming removed 10 bases at V and 3 bases at J, with 16 bases between. The CDR3, as DNA: TGTGCCACGAACGGCAAGCGCCACTACAATGAGCAGTTCTTC. Its protein product is CATNGKRHYNEQFF.

The DNA of the CDR3 is TGTGCCAGCAGTGAACAGGTATCCTCTGGAAACACCATATATTTT. Amino acids: CASSEQVSSGNTIYF. The chain carries TRBV6-1 and TRBJ1-3; no firm D call. The CDR3 is made up of 15 amino acids. Germline CDR1 and CDR2: MNHNS and SASEGT. V was shortened by 2 bases and J by 0 bases, with 8 bases between the two germline ends.

The table lists this clone with a count of one. The V call is TRBV9, the J call TRBJ2-1, with TRBD2 as a possible D gene (6 bases). Trimming shortened V by 3 bases and J by 8 bases, and 12 bases separated the two germline ends. CDR3 length equals 13 residues. CDR1 and CDR2 from the germline V gene are SGDLS and YYNGEE. CDR3 nucleotide sequence: TGTGCCAGCAGCGAGCGGGCCAACGATGAGCAGTTCTTC. As protein: CASSERANDEQFF. The whole variable domain, remainder taken from reference TRBV9 and TRBJ2-1, is DSGVTQTPKHLITATGQRVTLRCSPRSGDLSVYWYQQSLDQGLQFLIQYYNGEERAKGNILERFSAQQFPDLHSELNLSSLELGDSALYFCASSERANDEQFFGPGTRLTVL.

CDR3 DNA: TGTGCCAGCCAGCGGGACTTCCAAGAGACCCAGTACTTC. Amino acid sequence: CASQRDFQETQYF. This chain links TRBV7-2 with TRBJ2-5, with TRBD2 matching over 7 bases. The CDR3 consists of 13 residues. In germline, CDR1 is SGHTA, CDR2 FQGNSA. V dropped 8 bases and J dropped 1; count of bases not matched to a gene: 4.

This clone occurred once. This chain links TRBV19 with TRBJ2-1; maybe TRBD2 (6 bases). This CDR3 has 17 amino acids. With 10 bases removed from V and 0 bases from J, the gap between germline ends came to 22 bases. Germline V gives CDR1 LNHDA, CDR2 SQIVND (reference sequence). CDR3 sequence reads: CATRRGADIHSYNEQFF. Here the CDR3 DNA reads TGTGCCACCAGGAGGGGCGCCGACATTCACTCCTACAATGAGCAGTTCTTC.

The chain links TRBV5-5 to TRBJ2-7, with D hard to call. Germline CDR1 and CDR2: SGHKS and YYEKEE (reference sequence). This CDR3 is built from 15 residues. V was shortened by 4 bases and J by 1 base, with 15 bases between the two germline ends. The CDR3, as DNA: TGTGCCAGCAGCATTCCTGGGTCGCAATCCTACGAGCAGTACTTC. Translating gives CASSIPGSQSYEQYF.

The rearrangement uses TRBV5-5 and TRBJ2-1; a weak D match, TRBD2 (5 bases). V dropped 2 bases and J dropped 7 bases, with 10 bases sitting between them. The CDR3 spans 13 residues. Germline CDR1 SGHKS, CDR2 YYEKEE (reference sequence). Here the CDR3 DNA reads TGTGCCAGCAGCTTAGGACTGTTGAATGAGCAGTTCTTC. Encoded protein: CASSLGLLNEQFF.

This clone was counted a single time. The V gene is TRBV1, the J gene TRBJ2-7; the table's D call, TRBD2, was not checked against the DNA. TRBV1 is reported as a pseudogene. This CDR3 has 13 amino acids. CDR3 in DNA: TGCACCAGCAGCCAAGATCGGTTAGACGAGCAGTACTTC. Its protein is CTSSQDRLDEQYF.